These T cell receptor beta chains were read from a single sample in a study of blood T cell repertoires in COVID-19. Sequencing was performed with immunoSEQ multiplex PCR; in TCRdb, only in-frame clones are kept and a portion is missing. The sample shows roughly 250,000 clones, roughly 93% of them seen only once. Material: PBMCs or T cells enriched from blood (not recorded which). These receptors all come from a middle-aged woman with acute COVID-19. CDR3s include the opening cysteine and the closing phenylalanine or tryptophan. Each record gives: D gene, J gene, V gene, clone size, CDR3 protein, CDR3 DNA. D genes are given only for firm matches. Not every row has a clone size; where given, it reads once, few, many or a size class.

D gene: TRBD2
J gene: TRBJ2-1
V gene: TRBV18
clone size: NA
CDR3 protein: CASSPGTSGYNEQFF
CDR3 DNA: TGTGCCAGCTCGCCCGGGACTAGCGGTTACAATGAGCAGTTCTTC

D gene: NA
J gene: TRBJ2-6
V gene: TRBV11-2
clone size: NA
CDR3 protein: CASNRVPGANVLTF
CDR3 DNA: TGTGCCAGCAATAGAGTCCCGGGGGCCAACGTCCTGACTTTC

D gene: NA
J gene: TRBJ2-3
V gene: TRBV7-4
clone size: NA
CDR3 protein: CASSTNRGDTQYF
CDR3 DNA: TGTGCCAGCAGCACTAACCGGGGGGATACGCAGTATTTT

D gene: NA
J gene: TRBJ1-6
V gene: TRBV7-9
clone size: NA
CDR3 protein: CASSLRSGSNSPLHF
CDR3 DNA: TGTGCCAGCAGCTTACGGTCAGGCTCTAATTCACCCCTCCACTTT

D gene: NA
J gene: TRBJ2-1
V gene: TRBV4-3
clone size: NA
CDR3 protein: CASSQEAHYNEQFF
CDR3 DNA: TGCGCCAGCAGCCAAGAGGCTCACTACAATGAGCAGTTCTTC

D gene: TRBD2
J gene: TRBJ2-1
V gene: TRBV14
clone size: NA
CDR3 protein: CASSQEIGLVSNEQFF
CDR3 DNA: TGTGCCAGCAGCCAAGAGATCGGACTAGTCAGCAATGAGCAGTTCTTC

D gene: NA
J gene: TRBJ1-3
V gene: TRBV6-5
clone size: once
CDR3 protein: CASSYSGSSGNTIYF
CDR3 DNA: TGTGCCAGCAGTTACTCCGGGAGCTCTGGAAACACCATATATTTT

D gene: NA
J gene: TRBJ1-5
V gene: TRBV6-2/TRBV6-3
clone size: NA
CDR3 protein: CASSYEGENDQPQHF
CDR3 DNA: TGTGCCAGCAGTTATGAAGGAGAGAACGATCAGCCCCAGCATTTT

D gene: NA
J gene: TRBJ1-1
V gene: TRBV30
clone size: NA
CDR3 protein: CAWSRTAEAFF
CDR3 DNA: TGTGCCTGGAGTAGGACAGCCGAAGCTTTCTTT

D gene: TRBD1
J gene: TRBJ2-3
V gene: TRBV5-5
clone size: NA
CDR3 protein: CASSNGDSLDTQYF
CDR3 DNA: TGTGCCAGCAGCAACGGGGACAGCCTAGATACGCAGTATTTT

D gene: NA
J gene: TRBJ2-1
V gene: TRBV4-1
clone size: NA
CDR3 protein: CASSQGELAFYNEQFF
CDR3 DNA: TGCGCCAGCAGCCAAGGAGAACTAGCATTCTACAATGAGCAGTTCTTC

D gene: NA
J gene: TRBJ1-6
V gene: TRBV6-5
clone size: NA
CDR3 protein: CASSLTYSPYNSPLHF
CDR3 DNA: TGTGCCAGCAGTTTAACATACAGCCCTTATAATTCACCCCTCCACTTT

D gene: NA
J gene: TRBJ2-1
V gene: TRBV2
clone size: NA
CDR3 protein: CASSRLSSDEQFF
CDR3 DNA: TGTGCCAGCAGTCGACTTTCGTCCGATGAGCAGTTCTTC

D gene: NA
J gene: TRBJ2-3
V gene: TRBV11-3
clone size: NA
CDR3 protein: CASSLTGTSTDTQYF
CDR3 DNA: TGTGCCAGCAGCTTGACAGGGACTAGCACAGATACGCAGTATTTT

D gene: NA
J gene: TRBJ1-3
V gene: TRBV3-1/TRBV3-2
clone size: NA
CDR3 protein: CASSPNRAGNTIYF
CDR3 DNA: TGTGCCAGCAGCCCCAACAGGGCTGGAAACACCATATATTTT

D gene: NA
J gene: TRBJ2-3
V gene: TRBV7-9
clone size: NA
CDR3 protein: CASSFSRSTDTQYF
CDR3 DNA: TGTGCCAGCAGCTTCTCACGGAGCACAGATACGCAGTATTTT